These 20 T cell receptor beta chains were sequenced from one sample in a study of blood T cell repertoires in COVID-19. The data were produced by immunoSEQ multiplex PCR, yet TCRdb's version contains in-frame clones alone and is incomplete. Of more than 85,000 clones listed, approximately 80% are singletons. Sequencing was carried out using peripheral blood. Source of these receptors: a human donor in a cohort sampled during active COVID-19.

The rearrangement links TRBV5-5 to TRBJ1-5, with 9 bases lining up with TRBD1. Germline values: CDR1 SGHKS, CDR2 YYEKEE (reference sequence). Trimming at V came to 0 bases and at J to 6 bases, leaving 4 bases not matched to a gene. This CDR3 is 15 amino acids long. CDR3 sequence reads: CASSLGDRVLQPQHF. CDR3 nucleotide sequence: TGTGCCAGCAGCTTGGGGGACAGGGTGCTTCAGCCCCAGCATTTT.

V is TRBV4-1 and J is TRBJ2-2, with a weak D call TRBD2 (5 bases). The CDR3 is 17 amino acids. V was trimmed by 4 bases and J by 5 bases, leaving 20 bases between them. The germline gives CDR1 MGHRA, CDR2 YSYEKL. In nucleotides, the CDR3 is TGCGCCAGCAGCCGTATTGGCCGGGAACGAGGGACCGGGGAGCTGTTTTTT. Translation: CASSRIGRERGTGELFF.

The rearrangement uses TRBV18 and TRBJ1-6; no clear D. The CDR3 has 14 amino acids. The germline CDR1 and CDR2 sequences are KGHSH and LQKENI. Trimming cost V 2 bases and J 10 bases, with 12 bases left between them. CDR3 sequence reads: CASSPREGRSPLHF. The CDR3 nucleotides read TGTGCCAGCTCACCAAGGGAGGGCCGATCACCCCTCCACTTT. The whole variable domain, filled in from reference TRBV18 and TRBJ1-6, reads NAGVMQNPRHLVRRRGQEARLRCSPMKGHSHVYWYRQLPEEGLKFMVYLQKENIIDESGMPKERFSAEFPKEGPSILRIQQVVRGDSAAYFCASSPREGRSPLHFGNGTRLTVT.

This chain links TRBV4-2 with TRBJ2-7, with D perhaps TRBD2 (5 bases). The V and J ends lost 1 base and 0 bases respectively, with 7 bases between them. Germline V gene sequence: CDR1 LGHNA, CDR2 YNFKEQ. The length of the CDR3 is 14 residues. CDR3 DNA: TGTGCCAGCAGCCAAGGACTACCCTCCTACGAGCAGTACTTC. Amino acids: CASSQGLPSYEQYF.

The gene calls are TRBV3-1 (or the pseudogene TRBV3-2) and TRBJ2-1; TRBD2 matches at 9 bases. The germline V gene has CDR1 LGHDT and CDR2 YNNKEL (reference sequence). V lost 1 base to trimming and J lost 4 bases; unmatched junction nucleotides: 5. The CDR3 is 16 residues long. CDR3 amino acids: CASSQGSGGKYNEQFF. The CDR3 bases are TGTGCCAGCAGCCAAGGAAGCGGGGGGAAATACAATGAGCAGTTCTTC.

This clone has just one count. The chain is built from TRBV5-1 and TRBJ2-3, with 9 bases aligning to TRBD2. Germline V gene data show CDR1 as SGHRS and CDR2 as YFSETQ. This CDR3 has 15 amino acids. J was trimmed by 3 bases and V by 2 bases; bases with no gene match: 4. CDR3 nucleotide sequence: TGCGCCAGCAGCTTCCTAGCGGGGACTACAGATACGCAGTATTTT. This translates into CASSFLAGTTDTQYF.

To note about this clone: At the DNA level, this CDR3 is encoded by other sequences in the same sample as well. This chain links TRBV5-1 with TRBJ2-7; 10 bases are shared with TRBD1. In germline, CDR1 is SGHRS, CDR2 YFSETQ. The CDR3 consists of 14 residues. J lost 2 bases, V lost 4 bases, and 3 bases had no gene match. CDR3 DNA: TGCGCCAGCAGCCTTGGACAGGGGGCCTACGAGCAGTACTTC. Its protein is CASSLGQGAYEQYF. Full variable domain (rest looked up from reference TRBV5-1 and TRBJ2-7): KAGVTQTPRYLIKTRGQQVTLSCSPISGHRSVSWYQQTPGQGLQFLFEYFSETQRNKGNFPGRFSGRQFSNSRSEMNVSTLELGDSALYLCASSLGQGAYEQYFGPGTRLTVT.

The chain carries TRBV5-4 and TRBJ1-2; D uncertain. This CDR3 has 13 residues. The V and J ends lost 6 bases and 1 base respectively, with 10 bases between them. The germline CDR1 and CDR2 sequences are SGHNT and YYREEE (reference sequence). CDR3 loop: CASNPGGNYGYTF. In DNA, the CDR3 is TGTGCCAGCAACCCGGGAGGTAACTATGGCTACACCTTC.

The chain employs TRBV7-2 and TRBJ1-2; no firm D call. Germline V lookup: CDR1 SGHTA, CDR2 FQGNSA. The CDR3 is made up of 11 amino acids. With 8 bases removed from V and 5 bases from J, the gap between germline ends came to 9 bases. The CDR3 region has the DNA TGTGCCAGCCGAGCCGTGTATGGCTACACCTTC. Protein sequence: CASRAVYGYTF.

The genes are TRBV12-5 and TRBJ1-2, with 12 bases identical to TRBD1. This CDR3 contains 18 residues. Per the germline V gene, CDR1 is LGHNT and CDR2 is FRNRAP. V trimming: 5 bases; J trimming: 4 bases; junction bases outside the gene matches: 14. The CDR3 reads CASGPSTLGTGGGYGYTF. Written as DNA, the CDR3 is TGTGCTAGTGGTCCCTCTACACTAGGGACAGGGGGCGGCTATGGCTACACCTTC.

The J gene is TRBJ2-5, the V gene TRBV7-2; 14 bases match TRBD2. V lost 5 bases and J lost 7; bases outside the gene matches: 9. From germline, CDR1 is SGHTA and CDR2 FQGNSA. The CDR3 runs to 16 residues. CDR3 sequence: CASSPRLAGGRGTQYF. The CDR3 DNA is TGTGCCAGCAGCCCGAGACTAGCGGGGGGGCGCGGGACCCAGTACTTC. Supplemented by reference TRBV7-2 and TRBJ2-5, the full variable domain reads GAGVSQSPSNKVTEKGKDVELRCDPISGHTALYWYRQSLGQGLEFLIYFQGNSAPDKSGLPSDRFSAERTGGSVSTLTIQRTQQEDSAVYLCASSPRLAGGRGTQYFGPGTRLLVL.

The rearrangement uses TRBV6-5 and TRBJ2-5, with 9 bases identical to TRBD2. This CDR3 is 14 amino acids long. CDR1 and CDR2 (germline): MNHEY, SVGAGI. J lost 5 bases, V lost 0 bases, and 1 base had no gene match. The CDR3 here is CASSYSLAGETQYF. CDR3 coding DNA: TGTGCCAGCAGTTACTCGCTAGCGGGGGAGACCCAGTACTTC.

The chain employs TRBV30 and TRBJ2-7; 7 positions match TRBD1. The CDR3 is 14 residues long. The germline V gene encodes CDR1 GTSNPN and CDR2 SVGIG (reference sequence). The junction had 8 bases not matched to a gene; V was cut back by 0 bases and J by 6 bases. The CDR3 nucleotides read TGTGCCTGGAGTGTCAAGGGGGCGAGGGCCGAGCAGTACTTC. Translation gives CAWSVKGARAEQYF. Full variable domain (missing parts from reference TRBV30 and TRBJ2-7): SQTIHQWPATLVQPVGSPLSLECTVEGTSNPNLYWYRQAAGRGLQLLFYSVGIGQISSEVPQNLSASRPQDRQFILSSKKLLLSDSGFYLCAWSVKGARAEQYFGPGTRLTVT.

This rearrangement joins TRBV4-3 to TRBJ1-5; a possible D gene is TRBD1 (6 bases). The CDR3 is made up of 16 amino acids. Germline V gene lookup returns CDR1 LGHNA and CDR2 YSLEER. Trimming removed 0 bases at V and 5 bases at J, with 14 bases between. CDR3 bases: TGCGCCAGCAGCCAAGATCGGGGGGCGGGTTATCAGCCCCAGCATTTT. It specifies CASSQDRGAGYQPQHF.

The chain recombines TRBV18 with TRBJ1-5, with 8 bases fitting TRBD1. Germline assignment: CDR1 KGHSH and CDR2 LQKENI. V lost 3 bases, J lost 2 bases, and 6 bases stayed unmatched. The length of the CDR3 is 16 residues. The CDR3 sequence: CASSPTGGGGNQPQHF. CDR3 nucleotides: TGTGCCAGCTCACCCACAGGGGGAGGGGGCAATCAGCCCCAGCATTTT.

The chain carries TRBV7-3 and TRBJ2-1; D unclear. Germline assignment: CDR1 SGHTA and CDR2 FQGTGA. V was shortened by 2 bases and J by 9 bases, with 8 bases between the two germline ends. The CDR3 has 12 amino acids. The CDR3 bases are TGTGCCAGCAGCTTACCCTCCGGTGAGCAGTTCTTC. Its protein is CASSLPSGEQFF.

This chain joins TRBV11-3 and TRBJ1-2, with 7 bases aligning to TRBD1. There are 15 residues in the CDR3. CDR1 is SGHNT, CDR2 YENEEA, per germline. V lost 4 bases, J lost 5 bases, and 10 bases stayed unmatched. The CDR3 is CASSYKTGWRYGYTF. The DNA for the CDR3 is TGTGCCAGCAGCTACAAGACAGGGTGGAGGTATGGCTACACCTTC.

The J gene is TRBJ2-1, the V gene TRBV9; 7 bases fit TRBD2. Looked up from germline, CDR1 is SGDLS and CDR2 is YYNGEE. The CDR3 consists of 16 residues. J gave up 2 bases and V 4 bases, and 9 bases lay outside the gene matches. Here the CDR3 DNA reads TGTGCCAGCAGCCCGACCGGGACTACCCCCTACAATGAGCAGTTCTTC. This encodes CASSPTGTTPYNEQFF.

This chain connects TRBV6-2 or TRBV6-3 to TRBJ1-1; tentative D call: TRBD1 (6 bases). The CDR3 is 16 residues long. Germline-derived CDR1 and CDR2 are MNHEY and SVGEGT. V dropped 2 bases and J dropped 0 bases, with 13 bases sitting between them. DNA of the CDR3: TGTGCCAGCAGTTACGGGGGCAAGGCCATGAACACTGAAGCTTTCTTT. This sequence encodes CASSYGGKAMNTEAFF.

This clone was counted a few times. The chain employs TRBV27 and TRBJ1-5; D not certain. Trimming took 6 bases from V and 10 from J, leaving 10 bases between them. Looked up from germline, CDR1 is MNHEY and CDR2 is SMNVEV (reference sequence). The CDR3 extends over 11 amino acids. The CDR3 sequence is CASSFEAPQHF. The CDR3 region has the DNA TGTGCCAGCAGCTTCGAGGCCCCCCAGCATTTT.